Each of the 11 T cell receptor beta chains below was sequenced from the same sample in a study of T cell responses to AZD1222 COVID-19 vaccine. Assay: immunoSEQ multiplex PCR; the TCRdb copy retains only in-frame clones and omits some. The sample contains approximately 100,000 clones, over 80% of which appear only once. The sample consisted of peripheral blood, taken on day 0 of AZD1222 vaccination. The source of these receptors is an adult in good health.

This clone has only a few counts. This rearrangement joins TRBV4-2 to TRBJ1-5; 10 nucleotides line up with TRBD1. Unmatched junction bases numbered 2, after V lost 3 bases and J lost 6 bases. Germline V CDR1 and CDR2: LGHNA, YNFKEQ. The CDR3 spans 14 residues. The CDR3 bases are TGTGCCAGCAGCCACGACAGGGGGCCTCAGCCCCAGCATTTT. Translated, it gives CASSHDRGPQPQHF.

The J gene is TRBJ1-2, the V gene TRBV7-9; 7 bases map to TRBD1. The trim removed 3 bases at V and 8 bases at J, leaving 6 bases unmatched. The CDR3 totals 13 residues. Germline V lookup: CDR1 SEHNR, CDR2 FQNEAQ (reference sequence). CDR3 sequence (DNA): TGTGCCAGCAGCTTCGAGGGGGCGCAGGGCTACACCTTC. It translates to CASSFEGAQGYTF.

V usage is TRBV2 and J usage is TRBJ1-6; perhaps TRBD1 as D (6 bases). The CDR3 consists of 15 residues. Germline V gene data show CDR1 as SNHLY and CDR2 as FYNNEI. Trimming left V 3 bases short and J 8 bases short, with 14 bases between. CDR3 coding DNA: TGTGCCAGCAGTGATATGGGGACATCATATTCACCCCTCCACTTT. Protein: CASSDMGTSYSPLHF.

The chain carries TRBV4-1 and TRBJ1-4, with D perhaps matching TRBD1 (5 bases). CDR1 is MGHRA and CDR2 is YSYEKL in the germline V gene. This CDR3 has 12 amino acids. V gave up 0 bases and J gave up 12 bases, with 8 bases separating them. CDR3 nucleotides: TGCGCCAGCAGCCAAGAGGGGCGAGAACTGTTTTTT. This sequence encodes CASSQEGRELFF.

The rearrangement uses TRBV19 and TRBJ2-1; 13 bases are a match to TRBD2. Germline assignment: CDR1 LNHDA and CDR2 SQIVND (reference sequence). J was trimmed by 4 bases and V by 9 bases; bases with no gene match: 9. The CDR3 consists of 16 residues. The CDR3 sequence: CASSGTSGTLYNEQFF. Here the CDR3 DNA reads TGTGCCAGCAGCGGGACTAGCGGGACCTTGTACAATGAGCAGTTCTTC.

This chain connects TRBV7-2 to TRBJ1-4; D is uncertain. Trimming took off 4 bases at V and 0 bases at J, with 9 bases between the two ends. Germline V CDR1 and CDR2: SGHTA, FQGNSA. The CDR3 has 15 amino acids. DNA for the CDR3: TGTGCCAGCAGCTCGCAGACTGCAACTAATGAAAAACTGTTTTTT. Translated, it gives CASSSQTATNEKLFF.

V and J are TRBV6-5 and TRBJ2-5; D possibly corresponds to TRBD1 (6 bases). The CDR3 contains 16 residues. Per germline, CDR1 MNHEY and CDR2 SVGAGI. The germline V and J ends were trimmed by 0 bases and 4 bases, with 15 bases remaining between them. The CDR3 coding sequence is TGTGCCAGCAGTTACTCGAAGGCCCTGACAGGAGAGACCCAGTACTTC. It specifies CASSYSKALTGETQYF.

The chain has TRBV19 and TRBJ2-1; 7 bases are a match to TRBD1. The ends lost 7 bases at V and 8 bases at J; junction bases unmatched: 14. CDR3 length: 15 residues. Germline CDR1 reads LNHDA; CDR2 reads SQIVND (reference sequence). The CDR3 nucleotides are TGTGCCAGTACCGGACGGGACAGCGAGGGTGATGAGCAGTTCTTC. It specifies CASTGRDSEGDEQFF.

With regard to this clone: Sequence at one end of the junction differs from germline and may be a read error. V usage is TRBV7-7 and J usage is TRBJ2-5; the D gene could be TRBD1 or TRBD2 (6 bases each). Germline CDR1 reads SSHAT; CDR2 reads FNYEAQ (reference sequence). The length of the CDR3 is 14 residues. The CDR3 loop reads CASSPGAGQETQYF. CDR3 nucleotide sequence: TGTGCTAGCAGTCCGGGGGCCGGTCAAGAGACCCAGTACTTC.

This rearrangement joins TRBV6-5 to TRBJ2-3; 7 positions match TRBD2. The CDR3 is 13 amino acids. The junction had 4 bases not matched to a gene; V was cut back by 8 bases and J by 2 bases. CDR1 is MNHEY, CDR2 SVGAGI, per germline. CDR3 protein: CASLAGVTDTQYF. CDR3 nucleotides: TGTGCCAGCCTGGCGGGAGTCACAGATACGCAGTATTTT.

The chain is built from TRBV5-1 and TRBJ2-1, with 8 bases that match TRBD1. This CDR3 comprises 15 residues. V was clipped by 4 bases and J by 2 bases; unmatched bases: 5. Germline V gene data show CDR1 as SGHRS and CDR2 as YFSETQ. As DNA, the CDR3 is TGCGCCAGCAGCCTTGGACAGGGCGCCTACAATGAGCAGTTCTTC. Translating it yields CASSLGQGAYNEQFF.